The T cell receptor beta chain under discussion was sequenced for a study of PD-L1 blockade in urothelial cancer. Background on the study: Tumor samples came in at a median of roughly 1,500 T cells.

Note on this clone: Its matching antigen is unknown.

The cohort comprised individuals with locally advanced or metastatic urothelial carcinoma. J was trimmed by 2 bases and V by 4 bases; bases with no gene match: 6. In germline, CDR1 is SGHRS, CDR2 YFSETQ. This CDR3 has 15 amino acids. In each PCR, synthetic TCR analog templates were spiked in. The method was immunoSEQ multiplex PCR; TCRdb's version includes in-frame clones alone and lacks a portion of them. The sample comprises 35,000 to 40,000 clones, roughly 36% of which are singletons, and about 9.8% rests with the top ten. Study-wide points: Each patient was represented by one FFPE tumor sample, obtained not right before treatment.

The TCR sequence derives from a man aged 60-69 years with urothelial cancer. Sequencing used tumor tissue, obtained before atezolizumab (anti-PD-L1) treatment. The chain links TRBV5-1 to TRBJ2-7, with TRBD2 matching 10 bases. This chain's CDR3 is CASSQLAGYAYEQYF. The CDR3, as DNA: TGCGCCAGCAGCCAACTAGCGGGGTATGCCTACGAGCAGTACTTC.